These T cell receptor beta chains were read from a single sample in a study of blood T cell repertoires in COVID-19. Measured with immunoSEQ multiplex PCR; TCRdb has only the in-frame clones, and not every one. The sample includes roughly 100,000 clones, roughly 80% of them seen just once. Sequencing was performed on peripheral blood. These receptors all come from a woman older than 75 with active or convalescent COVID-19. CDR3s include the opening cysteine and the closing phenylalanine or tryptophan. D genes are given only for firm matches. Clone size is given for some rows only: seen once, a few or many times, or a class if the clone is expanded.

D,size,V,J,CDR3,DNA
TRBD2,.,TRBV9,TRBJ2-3,CASSDGTSGSASTDTQYF,TGTGCCAGCAGCGACGGGACTAGCGGGAGTGCTAGCACAGATACGCAGTATTTT
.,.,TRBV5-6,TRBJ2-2,CASSLGSGTTNGELFF,TGTGCCAGCAGCTTGGGCTCCGGGACAACAAACGGGGAGCTGTTTTTT
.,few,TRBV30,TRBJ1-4,CAWSLGEKLFF,TGTGCCTGGAGTCTCGGGGAAAAACTGTTTTTT
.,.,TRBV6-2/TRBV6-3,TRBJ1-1,CASSVEGQTEAFF,TGTGCCAGCAGTGTGGAGGGCCAGACTGAAGCTTTCTTT
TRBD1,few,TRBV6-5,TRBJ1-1,CASSSPGQGFEAFF,TGTGCCAGCAGTTCTCCGGGACAGGGTTTTGAAGCTTTCTTT
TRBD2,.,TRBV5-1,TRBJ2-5,CASSLAAGDYQETQYF,TGCGCCAGCAGCTTGGCAGCGGGGGATTACCAAGAGACCCAGTACTTC
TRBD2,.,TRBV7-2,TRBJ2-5,CASSFRLAGAQETQYF,TGTGCCAGCAGCTTCCGACTAGCGGGAGCCCAAGAGACCCAGTACTTC
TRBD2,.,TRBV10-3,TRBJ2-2,CAISESPPTSGDTGELFF,TGTGCCATCAGTGAGTCCCCCCCAACTAGCGGGGACACCGGGGAGCTGTTTTTT
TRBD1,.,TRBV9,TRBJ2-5,CASSALQGQGQETQYF,TGTGCCAGCAGCGCCCTACAAGGACAGGGGCAAGAGACCCAGTACTTC
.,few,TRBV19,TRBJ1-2,CASSIEETVGYTF,TGTGCCAGTAGTATAGAGGAGACAGTCGGCTACACCTTC